The next 18 T cell receptor beta chains were all read from a single sample in a study of blood T cell repertoires in COVID-19. Repertoires were generated with immunoSEQ multiplex PCR, while TCRdb's copy carries only in-frame clones and drops some. This table holds roughly 100,000 clones, 75% to 90% found once. The material sequenced was peripheral blood. The receptors shown here come from a human donor in a cohort sampled during active COVID-19.

This clone was counted only a few times. V is TRBV7-9 and J is TRBJ2-2; TRBD1 agrees at 10 bases. This CDR3 is 17 amino acids long. Per the germline V gene, CDR1 is SEHNR and CDR2 is FQNEAQ (reference sequence). The V segment lost 0 bases and the J segment 6 bases; nucleotides outside the gene matches: 7. The CDR3 sequence: CASSLARDRGSSGELFF. In nucleotides, the CDR3 is TGTGCCAGCAGCTTAGCCCGGGACAGGGGATCCTCCGGGGAGCTGTTTTTT.

The gene calls are TRBV7-2 and TRBJ1-1; TRBD1 matches 7 bases. CDR1 and CDR2 from the germline V gene are SGHTA and FQGNSA. The V segment lost 0 bases and the J segment 8 bases; nucleotides outside the gene matches: 3. This CDR3 is 13 amino acids long. The CDR3 sequence is CASSLAWDSEAFF. CDR3 in DNA: TGTGCCAGCAGCTTAGCTTGGGACAGCGAAGCTTTCTTT.

The chain links TRBV7-2 to TRBJ2-1; tentative D call: TRBD1 (7 bases). CDR3 length equals 15 residues. V gave up 5 bases and J gave up 0 bases, with 11 bases separating them. CDR1 SGHTA and CDR2 FQGNSA come from the germline V gene. The CDR3 sequence: CASSPGGSSYNEQFF. The CDR3 coding sequence is TGTGCCAGCAGCCCAGGGGGGAGCTCCTACAATGAGCAGTTCTTC.

This chain links TRBV5-5 with TRBJ1-2, with 11 bases matching TRBD1. Germline assignment: CDR1 SGHKS and CDR2 YYEKEE (reference sequence). The CDR3 runs 16 residues. The V segment lost 1 base and the J segment 2 bases; nucleotides outside the gene matches: 4. This chain's CDR3 is CASSLSGTGGNYGYTF. The CDR3 nucleotides read TGTGCCAGCAGCTTGTCCGGGACAGGGGGAAACTATGGCTACACCTTC.

The rearrangement links TRBV11-2 to TRBJ2-1; 10 bases are a match to TRBD2. The germline V gene has CDR1 SGHAT and CDR2 FQNNGV. The trim removed 5 bases at V and 4 bases at J, leaving 5 bases unmatched. CDR3 length: 15 amino acids. CDR3 sequence reads: CASSQPGLAYNEQFF. The CDR3 DNA sequence: TGTGCCAGCAGCCAACCGGGACTAGCGTACAATGAGCAGTTCTTC.

The V and J genes are TRBV3-1 (or the pseudogene TRBV3-2) and TRBJ2-5, with D possibly being TRBD2 (6 bases). The germline gives CDR1 LGHDT, CDR2 YNNKEL (reference sequence). Trimming took 4 bases from V and 8 from J, leaving 17 bases between them. CDR3 length: 14 amino acids. The CDR3 nucleotides are TGTGCCAGCAGCCCCCGGGCGGTGGGGGGAACCCAGTACTTC. Residues: CASSPRAVGGTQYF.

The CDR3 protein is CASSLAGVYGYTF. For the CDR3, the DNA is TGTGCCAGCAGCTTGGCAGGGGTCTATGGCTACACCTTC. The chain is built from TRBV5-4 and TRBJ1-2, with TRBD1 as a possible D gene (6 bases). The V gene's germline CDR1 is SGHNT and CDR2 YYREEE (reference sequence). Trimming removed 0 bases at V and 4 bases at J, with 7 bases between. This CDR3 has 13 amino acids.

The chain uses TRBV5-1 and TRBJ2-3, with D maybe TRBD2 (5 bases). The germline V gene encodes CDR1 SGHRS and CDR2 YFSETQ. This CDR3 is built from 15 residues. V was clipped by 3 bases and J by 0 bases, with 11 bases between them. The CDR3 loop reads CASSSDGVSTDTQYF. In nucleotides, the CDR3 is TGCGCCAGCAGCTCGGACGGGGTTAGCACAGATACGCAGTATTTT. Combining the CDR3 with reference TRBV5-1 and TRBJ2-3 gives the whole variable domain KAGVTQTPRYLIKTRGQQVTLSCSPISGHRSVSWYQQTPGQGLQFLFEYFSETQRNKGNFPGRFSGRQFSNSRSEMNVSTLELGDSALYLCASSSDGVSTDTQYFGPGTRLTVL.

The chain carries TRBV19 and TRBJ1-4, with 7 bases identical to TRBD1. V shed 2 bases and J 7 bases; nucleotides not matched to a gene: 7. The CDR3 covers 15 residues. The germline V gene has CDR1 LNHDA and CDR2 SQIVND (reference sequence). The CDR3 region is CASSIRAGGSEKLFF. The CDR3 nucleotides are TGTGCCAGTAGTATAAGGGCAGGGGGGAGTGAAAAACTGTTTTTT.

V and J are TRBV20-1 and TRBJ1-1, with unresolved D. The CDR3 consists of 13 residues. The germline CDR1 and CDR2 sequences are DFQATT and SNEGSKA (reference sequence). The ends were cut back, 3 bases at V and 9 bases at J, with 17 bases in the middle. CDR3 sequence: CSASSPEGRKAFF. In nucleotides, the CDR3 is TGCAGTGCTAGTTCCCCCGAGGGCCGCAAAGCTTTCTTT.

V gene TRBV10-3 combines with J gene TRBJ1-2, with 7 bases matching TRBD1. Unmatched junction bases numbered 9, after V lost 4 bases and J lost 7 bases. Germline values: CDR1 ENHRY, CDR2 SYGVKD. The CDR3 is 14 amino acids. As DNA, the CDR3 is TGTGCCATCAGTGCTACGGGACAGACGATTGGCTACACCTTC. It translates to CAISATGQTIGYTF.

V is TRBV18 and J is TRBJ1-2, with TRBD1 as a possible D gene (6 bases). The V end lost 2 bases, the J end lost 0 bases, and 10 bases lay between the germline ends. In germline, CDR1 is KGHSH, CDR2 LQKENI. The CDR3 contains 15 residues. CDR3 protein: CASSPGGTSNYGYTF. The CDR3 DNA reads as TGTGCCAGCTCACCAGGGGGCACTTCTAACTATGGCTACACCTTC.

V is TRBV18 and J is TRBJ2-7, with 9 bases lining up with TRBD1. Germline trimming cut 6 bases from V and 3 bases from J; bases unmatched to any gene: 9. CDR1 KGHSH and CDR2 LQKENI come from the germline V gene. The CDR3 has 15 residues. CDR3 nucleotides: TGTGCCAGCTCCCCCGGGGGGACAGGGCTCTACGAGCAGTACTTC. Amino acid sequence: CASSPGGTGLYEQYF.

About this clone itself: Since a much larger clone is just one base distant, this may be a read error. The V and J genes are TRBV19 and TRBJ1-2, with D tentatively TRBD1 (5 bases). V was shortened by 4 bases and J by 7 bases, with 10 bases between the two germline ends. The length of the CDR3 is 12 residues. Germline V gene data show CDR1 as LNHDA and CDR2 as SQIVND (reference sequence). The CDR3 loop reads CASSTQGSGYTF. The CDR3 coding sequence is TGTGCCAGTAGTACCCAGGGTAGTGGCTACACCTTC.

The CDR3 sequence is CASSLGIGAMQPQHF. CDR3 coding DNA: TGTGCCAGCAGCTTAGGGATCGGAGCGATGCAGCCCCAGCATTTT. The chain uses TRBV7-6 and TRBJ1-5, with D unresolved. The germline CDR1 and CDR2 sequences are SGHVS and FNYEAQ. The germline V and J ends were trimmed by 1 base and 7 bases, with 14 bases remaining between them. The CDR3 is made up of 15 amino acids.

This rearrangement joins TRBV7-6 to TRBJ2-1; 9 positions agree with TRBD2. V gave up 4 bases and J gave up 9 bases; unmatched junction bases: 13. The germline V gene encodes CDR1 SGHVS and CDR2 FNYEAQ. The CDR3 has 16 residues. Written as DNA, the CDR3 is TGTGCCAGCAGCTCCCTGGGAGCGGGGGGTAGGGTTGAGCAGTTCTTC. It codes for CASSSLGAGGRVEQFF.

Only a few counts were recorded for this clone. This chain uses TRBV9 with TRBJ2-1; 8 positions agree with TRBD2. From germline, CDR1 is SGDLS and CDR2 YYNGEE. There are 15 residues in the CDR3. V lost 7 bases and J lost 0; bases outside the gene matches: 6. In DNA, the CDR3 is TGTGCCAGCTCGGGAGGGGTCAGCTCCTACAATGAGCAGTTCTTC. Translating it yields CASSGGVSSYNEQFF.

V is TRBV4-3 and J is TRBJ1-1; no clear D. Germline V gene data show CDR1 as LGHNA and CDR2 as YSLEER. The CDR3 is 14 amino acids. The V and J ends lost 0 bases and 6 bases respectively, with 11 bases between them. CDR3 in amino acids: CASSQDGAGSEAFF. CDR3 bases: TGCGCCAGCAGCCAAGACGGTGCCGGTTCTGAAGCTTTCTTT.